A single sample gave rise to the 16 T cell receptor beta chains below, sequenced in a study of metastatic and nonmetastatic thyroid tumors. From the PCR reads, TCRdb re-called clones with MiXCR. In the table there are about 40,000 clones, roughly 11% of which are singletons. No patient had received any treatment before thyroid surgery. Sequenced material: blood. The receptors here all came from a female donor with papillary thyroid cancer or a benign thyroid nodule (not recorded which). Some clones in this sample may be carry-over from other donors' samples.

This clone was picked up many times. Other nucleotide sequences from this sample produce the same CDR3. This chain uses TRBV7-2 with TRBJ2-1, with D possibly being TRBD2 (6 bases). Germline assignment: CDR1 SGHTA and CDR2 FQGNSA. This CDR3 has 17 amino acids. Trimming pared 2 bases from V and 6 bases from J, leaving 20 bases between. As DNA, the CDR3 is TGTGCCAGCAGCTTAATACCGGGGGACCTCCCGCGCAATGAGCAGTTCTTC. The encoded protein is CASSLIPGDLPRNEQFF.

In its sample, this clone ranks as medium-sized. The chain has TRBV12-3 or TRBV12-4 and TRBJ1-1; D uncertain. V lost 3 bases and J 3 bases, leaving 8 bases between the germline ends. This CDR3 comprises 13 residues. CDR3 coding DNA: TGTGCCAGCAGTTTGGATATAGACACTGAAGCTTTCTTT. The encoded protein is CASSLDIDTEAFF.

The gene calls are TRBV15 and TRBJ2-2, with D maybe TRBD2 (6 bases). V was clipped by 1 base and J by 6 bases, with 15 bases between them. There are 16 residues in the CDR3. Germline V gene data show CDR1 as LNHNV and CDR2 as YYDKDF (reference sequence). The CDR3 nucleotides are TGTGCCACCAGCAGAGTGACTAGTATTAGCCCCGGGGAGCTGTTTTTT. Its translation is CATSRVTSISPGELFF.

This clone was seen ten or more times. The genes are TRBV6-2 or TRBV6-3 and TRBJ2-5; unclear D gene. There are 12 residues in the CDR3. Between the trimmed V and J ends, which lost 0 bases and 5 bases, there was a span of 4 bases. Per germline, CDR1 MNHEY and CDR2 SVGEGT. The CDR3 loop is CASSYSMETQYF. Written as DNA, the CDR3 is TGTGCCAGCAGTTACTCGATGGAGACCCAGTACTTC.

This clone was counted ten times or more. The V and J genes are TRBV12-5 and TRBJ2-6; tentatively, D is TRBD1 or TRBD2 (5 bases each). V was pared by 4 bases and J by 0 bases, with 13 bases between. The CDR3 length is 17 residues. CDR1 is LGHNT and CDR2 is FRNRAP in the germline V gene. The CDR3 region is CASGSGRSLSGANVLTF. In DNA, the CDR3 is TGTGCTAGTGGTTCGGGACGGTCCCTCTCTGGGGCCAACGTCCTGACTTTC.

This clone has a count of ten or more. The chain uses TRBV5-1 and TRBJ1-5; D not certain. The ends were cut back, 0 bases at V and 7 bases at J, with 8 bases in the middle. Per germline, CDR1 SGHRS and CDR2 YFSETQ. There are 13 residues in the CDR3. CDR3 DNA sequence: TGCGCCAGCAGCTTGGCCTTAGGGCAGCCCCAGCATTTT. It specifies CASSLALGQPQHF.

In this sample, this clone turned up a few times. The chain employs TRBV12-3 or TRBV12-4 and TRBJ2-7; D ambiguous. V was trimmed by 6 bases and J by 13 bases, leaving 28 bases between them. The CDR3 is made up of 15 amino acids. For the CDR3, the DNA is TGTGCCAGCAGCCTCGCCCCCGGAGATATCTACGATCATTACTTC. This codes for CASSLAPGDIYDHYF.

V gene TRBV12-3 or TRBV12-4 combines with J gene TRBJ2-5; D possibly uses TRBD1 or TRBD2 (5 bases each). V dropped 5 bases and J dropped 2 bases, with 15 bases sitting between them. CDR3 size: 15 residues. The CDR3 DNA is TGTGCCAGCAGTCCCACAGGTGGCGGGCAAGAGACCCAGTACTTC. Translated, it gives CASSPTGGGQETQYF.

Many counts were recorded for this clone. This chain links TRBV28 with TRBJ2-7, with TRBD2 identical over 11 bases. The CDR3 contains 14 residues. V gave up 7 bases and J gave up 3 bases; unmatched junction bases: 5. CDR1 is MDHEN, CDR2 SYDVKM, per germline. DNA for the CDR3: TGTGCCAGCATAGGGACTAGCGGTTTCTACGAGCAGTACTTC. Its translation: CASIGTSGFYEQYF.

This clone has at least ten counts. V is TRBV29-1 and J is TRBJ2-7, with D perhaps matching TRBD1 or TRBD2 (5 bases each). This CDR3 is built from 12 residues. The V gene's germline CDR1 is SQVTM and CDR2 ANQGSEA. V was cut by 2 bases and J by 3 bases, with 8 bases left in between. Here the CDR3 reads CSVERGSYEQYF. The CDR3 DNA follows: TGCAGCGTTGAACGGGGCAGCTACGAGCAGTACTTC.

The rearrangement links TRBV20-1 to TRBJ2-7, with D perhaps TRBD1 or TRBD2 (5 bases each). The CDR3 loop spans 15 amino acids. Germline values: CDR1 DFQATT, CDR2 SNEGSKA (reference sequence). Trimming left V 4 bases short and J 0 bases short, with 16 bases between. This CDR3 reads CSATSPLGDSYEQYF. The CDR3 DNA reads TGCAGTGCTACCTCCCCTTTGGGGGACTCCTACGAGCAGTACTTC.

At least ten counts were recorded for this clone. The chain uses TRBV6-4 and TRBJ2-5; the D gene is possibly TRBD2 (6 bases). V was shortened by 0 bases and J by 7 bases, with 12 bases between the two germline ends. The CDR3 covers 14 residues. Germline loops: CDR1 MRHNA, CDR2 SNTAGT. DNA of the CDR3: TGTGCCAGCAGTGACTCTAGCGGAGTGGGGACCCAGTACTTC. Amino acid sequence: CASSDSSGVGTQYF.

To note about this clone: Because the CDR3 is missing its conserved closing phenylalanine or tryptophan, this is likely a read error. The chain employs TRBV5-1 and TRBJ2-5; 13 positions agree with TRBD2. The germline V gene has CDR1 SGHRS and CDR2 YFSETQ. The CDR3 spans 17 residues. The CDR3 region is CSSSNARTSGSGETQYL. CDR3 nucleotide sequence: TGCTCCAGCAGCAATGCCCGGACTAGCGGGAGTGGGGAGACCCAGTACTTG.

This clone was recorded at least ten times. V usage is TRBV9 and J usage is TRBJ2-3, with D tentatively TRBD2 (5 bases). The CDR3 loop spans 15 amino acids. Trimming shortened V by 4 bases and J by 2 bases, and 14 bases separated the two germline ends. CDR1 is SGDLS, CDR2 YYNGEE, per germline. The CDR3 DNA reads TGTGCCAGCAGCCCCCTAGCTTGGCACACAGATACGCAGTATTTT. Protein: CASSPLAWHTDTQYF.

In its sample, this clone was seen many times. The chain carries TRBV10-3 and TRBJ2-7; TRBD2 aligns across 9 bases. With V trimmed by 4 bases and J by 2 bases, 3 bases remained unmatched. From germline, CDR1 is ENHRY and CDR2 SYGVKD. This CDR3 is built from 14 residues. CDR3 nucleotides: TGTGCCATCAGTGGACTAGCGGCCGCCTACGAGCAGTACTTC. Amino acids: CAISGLAAAYEQYF.

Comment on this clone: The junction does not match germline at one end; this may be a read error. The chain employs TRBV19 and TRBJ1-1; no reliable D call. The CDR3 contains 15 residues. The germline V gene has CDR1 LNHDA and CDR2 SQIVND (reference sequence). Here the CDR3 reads CASSIPPGPHTEAFF. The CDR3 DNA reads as TGTGCCAGTAGTATACCGCCGGGCCCCCACACGGAAGCTTTCTTT.